This TCR beta chain was identified in a study of blood T cell repertoires in COVID-19 (TCRdb year 2020). The study in broad terms: Collaborator samples came from the United States, Italy and Spain and covered acute and convalescent phases of COVID-19. The material from the prospective study consisted of cDNA or gDNA derived from T cells, B-cell-depleted T cells, or PBMCs. Deeply sampled blood TCRbeta repertoires from subjects exposed to, actively infected with, or recovered from COVID-19 were included in the dataset. A freely available public database, intended as a resource for researchers studying the immune response to SARS-CoV-2, is where the repertoires were released. Samples were obtained from the ongoing ImmuneRACE study (first 160 participants) and from about 1,300 subjects provided by 6 global collaborators. Sample metadata almost always included a de-identified subject ID, COVID-19 status, age in years and sex. HLA class I and class II types, where available, came from metadata supplied by the sample provider rather than from assay-based typing.

Study-level results and caveats: The amount of clinical and demographic metadata varied by source and participant and was provided uncurated.

TCRbeta CDR3 regions were amplified from genomic DNA by means of the immunoSEQ Assay, a bias-controlled multiplex PCR. In the authors' own workflow: Within the assay, amplification of reference gene primers was used to estimate how many nucleated cells each sample contained. Sequence reads were collapsed and filtered to measure the absolute abundance of every unique TCRbeta CDR3 rearrangement. For each sample, productive Simpson clonality was calculated as the square root of Simpson's diversity index over productive rearrangements. The immuneACCESS repertoire file appears here via TCRdb, limited to in-frame rearrangements. These files lack a portion of the clones; in checked studies, under half of the deficit traces to unresolved V genes, and the cause of the others is not known. V and J calls and clone size are copied from that table; D and trimming were computed from the DNA. The sample yields about 220,000 clones; 82% were counted once. The ten largest clonotypes hold under 3.5% of the sample.

The germline V gene gives CDR1 as SGHTA and CDR2 as FQGTGA. The CDR3 sequence holds 15 residues, the cysteine and phenylalanine included. The read is trimmed to its CDR3 DNA, 45 bases read in frame from base 1. The trim is 1 base for V and 1 base for J, with a gap of 11 bases between the germline ends. A word on this clone: Its antigen remains unidentified. Base qualities are missing; no much larger clone stands one base away.

In the prospective study, participants were roughly 18 to 90 years old, resided in approximately 25 geographic areas of the United States, and were enrolled through a virtual design. To assign participants to cohorts, the prospective study relied on clinical history that participants themselves reported in a screening survey and a study questionnaire. For ImmuneRACE Cohort 3, a participant was defined as recovered based on two consecutive negative NP/OP PCR tests, clearance by a healthcare professional, or resolution of symptoms. Mobile phlebotomists in the prospective study collected whole blood, serum and a nasopharyngeal or oropharyngeal swab from every participant. Additional blood draws and questionnaires over an approximately two-month period could optionally be provided by prospective study participants. Prospective study blood samples were shipped either frozen or at room temperature before DNA extraction.

The chain employs TRBV7-3 and TRBJ2-7, and TRBD1 may be the D gene, going by 6 matching bases. This TCR came from a woman in her fifties or sixties who had recovered from COVID-19. The sequenced sample consisted of PBMCs or T cells enriched from blood (not recorded which). The nucleotide sequence is given as TGTGCCAGCAGCTTAAATGGCAGGGGTTCCTACGAGCAGTACTTC. It translates as CASSLNGRGSYEQYF.